A selection of T cell receptor beta chains follows, all from one sample in a study of human T cells and chemical hapten exposure. TCRdb reprocessed the RACE reads with MiXCR, giving one entry per CDR3 protein. In the table there are about 130,000 distinct CDR3 sequences, approximately 10% of which are singletons. Sequenced: whole blood. The receptors were gathered from a male donor in good health. Some clones in this sample may be carry-over from other donors' samples. CDR3s include the opening cysteine and the closing phenylalanine or tryptophan. D genes are given only for firm matches. Clone size appears in some rows only: once, few, many, or a class for an expanded clone.

>few|-|TRBJ1-1|TRBV10-3
CAISSGTSNTEAFF
TGTGCCATCAGTTCCGGGACATCGAACACTGAAGCTTTCTTT
>-|-|TRBJ1-1|TRBV29-1
CSVEDWAGGVSMNTEAFF
TGCAGCGTTGAAGACTGGGCCGGCGGAGTCTCTATGAACACTGAAGCTTTCTTT
>-|-|TRBJ2-3|TRBV29-1
CSVEGLLKDTQYF
TGCAGCGTAGAGGGGCTTTTAAAGGATACGCAGTATTTT
>few|TRBD2|TRBJ2-7|TRBV14
CASSPPIAGGPREQYF
TGTGCCAGCAGCCCCCCGATAGCGGGAGGACCTCGGGAGCAGTACTTC
>few|TRBD1|TRBJ1-6|TRBV27
CASSLLGTATSYNSPLHF
TGTGCCAGCAGTTTACTGGGGACAGCCACCTCCTATAATTCACCCCTCCACTTT
>few|-|TRBJ1-1|TRBV5-4
CASSSVAGRLNTEAFF
TGTGCCAGCAGCTCAGTTGCGGGCAGATTGAACACTGAAGCTTTCTTT
>few|-|TRBJ2-3|TRBV19
CASRPDAGLDTQYF
TGTGCCAGTAGACCCGACGCAGGGCTTGATACGCAGTATTTT
>many|-|TRBJ2-7|TRBV20-1
CSARNQDSTEQYF
TGCAGTGCCCGGAACCAGGACAGTACCGAGCAGTACTTC
>-|TRBD2|TRBJ2-5|TRBV29-1
CSVDSGGTYQETQYF
TGCAGCGTTGATAGCGGGGGGACTTACCAAGAGACCCAGTACTTC
>few|-|TRBJ1-5|TRBV21-1
CARSTGRSNQPQHF
TGTGCCAGAAGTACCGGGAGGAGCAATCAGCCCCAGCATTTT
>few|-|TRBJ2-7|TRBV12-3/TRBV12-4
CASSSGHLYEQYF
TGTGCCAGCAGTTCGGGACACTTATACGAGCAGTACTTC
>many|-|TRBJ1-2|TRBV24-1
CATSDAGRAYGYTF
TGTGCCACCAGTGATGCAGGCAGGGCCTATGGCTACACCTTC
>-|-|TRBJ2-2|TRBV27
CASSPIGRGLTGELFF
TGTGCCAGCAGTCCCATAGGAAGGGGACTCACCGGGGAGCTGTTTTTT
>few|-|TRBJ2-1|TRBV5-1
CASSSQDTFSQFF
TGCGCCAGCAGCTCCCAAGACACTTTTTCGCAGTTCTTC
>many|-|TRBJ1-1|TRBV19
CASRGGTGLAEAFF
TGTGCCAGTAGGGGGGGAACAGGGCTGGCTGAAGCTTTCTTT
>-|-|TRBJ2-7|TRBV3-1
CASSPPWESGHSYEQYF
TGTGCCAGCAGCCCCCCCTGGGAAAGCGGCCACTCCTACGAGCAGTACTTC
>many|-|TRBJ1-1|TRBV5-5
CASSLYRANTEAFF
TGTGCCAGCAGCTTATACAGGGCGAACACTGAAGCTTTCTTT
>-|TRBD1|TRBJ1-1|TRBV9
CASSAVGQGTVRAEAFF
TGTGCCAGCAGCGCCGTTGGACAGGGGACCGTTAGGGCTGAAGCTTTCTTT
>-|TRBD2|TRBJ2-1|TRBV6-5
CASSYSFSGGAYNEQFF
TGTGCCAGCAGTTACTCGTTCAGCGGGGGGGCCTACAATGAGCAGTTCTTC
>few|-|TRBJ2-6|TRBV5-1
CASRPGAGAGANVLTF
TGCGCCAGCAGGCCCGGGGCGGGGGCCGGGGCCAACGTCCTGACTTTC
>-|-|TRBJ2-1|TRBV12-3/TRBV12-4
CASSLPPEKFF
TGTGCCAGCAGCCTACCCCCGGAAAAGTTCTTC
>few|TRBD1|TRBJ1-1|TRBV5-5
CASSSLTGRNTEAFF
TGTGCCAGCAGCTCTTTGACAGGGAGGAACACTGAAGCTTTCTTT
>few|-|TRBJ2-2|TRBV5-1
CASSLQGGELFF
TGCGCCAGCAGCTTACAGGGCGGGGAGCTGTTTTTT
>many|-|TRBJ1-2|TRBV20-1
CSARGTGSYGYTF
TGCAGTGCTAGGGGAACAGGGTCCTATGGCTACACCTTC